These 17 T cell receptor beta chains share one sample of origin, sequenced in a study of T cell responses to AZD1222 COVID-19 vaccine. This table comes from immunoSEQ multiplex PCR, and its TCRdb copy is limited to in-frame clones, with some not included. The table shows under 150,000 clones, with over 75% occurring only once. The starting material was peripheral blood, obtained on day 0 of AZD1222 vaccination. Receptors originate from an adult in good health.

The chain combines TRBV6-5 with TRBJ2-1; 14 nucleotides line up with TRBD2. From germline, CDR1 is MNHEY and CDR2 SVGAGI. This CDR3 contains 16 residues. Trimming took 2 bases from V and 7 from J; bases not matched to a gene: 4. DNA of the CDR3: TGTGCCAGCAGTTACGGACTAGCGGGAGGTTATAATGAGCAGTTCTTC. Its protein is CASSYGLAGGYNEQFF.

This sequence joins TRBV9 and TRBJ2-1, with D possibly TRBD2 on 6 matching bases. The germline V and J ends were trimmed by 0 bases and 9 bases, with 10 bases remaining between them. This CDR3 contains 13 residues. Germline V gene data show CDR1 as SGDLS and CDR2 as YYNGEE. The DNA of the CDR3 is TGTGCCAGCAGCGTAGTTGGAGCGGGTGAGCAGTTCTTC. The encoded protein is CASSVVGAGEQFF.

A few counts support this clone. The CDR3 sequence: CASSFTSGSPDTQYF. The CDR3 nucleotides read TGTGCCAGCAGCTTTACTAGCGGGAGTCCAGATACGCAGTATTTT. The V and J genes are TRBV5-4 and TRBJ2-3; 11 bases are a match to TRBD2. Germline CDR1 reads SGHNT; CDR2 reads YYREEE (reference sequence). The junction had 3 bases not matched to a gene; V was cut back by 2 bases and J by 4 bases. The CDR3 is made up of 15 amino acids.

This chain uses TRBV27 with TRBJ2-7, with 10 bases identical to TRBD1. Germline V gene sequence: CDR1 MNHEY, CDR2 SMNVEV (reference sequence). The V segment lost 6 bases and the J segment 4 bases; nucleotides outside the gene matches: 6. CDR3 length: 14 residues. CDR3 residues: CASRWTGGSYEQYF. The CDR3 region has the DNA TGTGCCAGCAGGTGGACAGGGGGATCATACGAGCAGTACTTC.

CDR3 sequence: CASSFSQNQPQHF. In DNA, the CDR3 is TGTGCCAGCAGTTTCTCCCAAAATCAGCCCCAGCATTTT. This sequence joins TRBV12-3 or TRBV12-4 and TRBJ1-5; D gene ambiguous. Between the trimmed V and J ends, which lost 3 bases and 4 bases, there was a span of 7 bases. CDR3 length: 13 amino acids.

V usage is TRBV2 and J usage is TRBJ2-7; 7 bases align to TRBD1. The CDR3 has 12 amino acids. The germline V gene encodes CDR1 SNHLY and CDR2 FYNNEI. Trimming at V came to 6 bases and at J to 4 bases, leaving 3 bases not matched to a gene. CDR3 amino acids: CASRLQGYEQYF. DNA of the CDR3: TGTGCCAGCAGATTACAGGGGTACGAGCAGTACTTC. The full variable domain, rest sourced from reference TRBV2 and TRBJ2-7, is EPEVTQTPSHQVTQMGQEVILRCVPISNHLYFYWYRQILGQKVEFLVSFYNNEISEKSEIFDDQFSVERPDGSNFTLKIRSTKLEDSAMYFCASRLQGYEQYFGPGTRLTVT.

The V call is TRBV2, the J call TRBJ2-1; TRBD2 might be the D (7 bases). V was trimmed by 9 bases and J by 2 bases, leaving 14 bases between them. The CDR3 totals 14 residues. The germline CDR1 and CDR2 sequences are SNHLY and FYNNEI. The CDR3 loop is CASRGGGPYNEQFF. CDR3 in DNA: TGTGCCAGTAGGGGAGGGGGACCCTACAATGAGCAGTTCTTC.

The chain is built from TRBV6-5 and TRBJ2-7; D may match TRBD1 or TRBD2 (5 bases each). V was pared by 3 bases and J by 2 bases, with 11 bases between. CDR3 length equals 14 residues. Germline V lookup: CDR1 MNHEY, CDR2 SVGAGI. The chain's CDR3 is CASSYRDGPYEQYF. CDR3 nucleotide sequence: TGTGCCAGCAGTTATCGGGACGGACCCTACGAGCAGTACTTC.

The CDR3 nucleotides are TGTGCCAGCAGTTCCCGACAGGTTGCTTTCTTT. Its protein is CASSSRQVAFF. The J gene is TRBJ1-1, the V gene TRBV28, with D perhaps TRBD1 (6 bases). The CDR3 runs to 11 residues. Deletions cut 4 bases from V and 11 bases from J, with 11 bases between. From germline, CDR1 is MDHEN and CDR2 SYDVKM.

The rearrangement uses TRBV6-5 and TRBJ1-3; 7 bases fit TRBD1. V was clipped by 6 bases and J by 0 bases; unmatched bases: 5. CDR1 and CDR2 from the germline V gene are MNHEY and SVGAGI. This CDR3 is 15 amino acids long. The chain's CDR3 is CASRLGGDSGNTIYF. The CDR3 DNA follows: TGTGCCAGCAGACTAGGGGGCGACTCTGGAAACACCATATATTTT.

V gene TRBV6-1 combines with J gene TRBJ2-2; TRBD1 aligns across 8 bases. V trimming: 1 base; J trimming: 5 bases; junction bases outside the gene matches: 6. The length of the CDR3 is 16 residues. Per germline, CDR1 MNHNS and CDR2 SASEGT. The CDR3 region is CASSEETGGKTGELFF. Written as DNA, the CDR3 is TGTGCCAGCAGTGAAGAAACAGGGGGTAAAACCGGGGAGCTGTTTTTT.

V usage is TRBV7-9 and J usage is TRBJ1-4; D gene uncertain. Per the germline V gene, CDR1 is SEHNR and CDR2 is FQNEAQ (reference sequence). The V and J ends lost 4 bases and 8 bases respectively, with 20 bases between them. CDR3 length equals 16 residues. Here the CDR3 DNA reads TGTGCCAGCAGCTCCGGAGGGTCGGGGTTCGGAGAAAAACTGTTTTTT. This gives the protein CASSSGGSGFGEKLFF.

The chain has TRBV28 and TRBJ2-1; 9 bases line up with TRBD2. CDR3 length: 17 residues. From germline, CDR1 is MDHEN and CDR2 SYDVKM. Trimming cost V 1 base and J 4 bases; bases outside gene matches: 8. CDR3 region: CASSLLGAGGLYNEQFF. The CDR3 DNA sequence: TGTGCCAGCAGTTTATTGGGAGCGGGAGGTCTTTACAATGAGCAGTTCTTC.

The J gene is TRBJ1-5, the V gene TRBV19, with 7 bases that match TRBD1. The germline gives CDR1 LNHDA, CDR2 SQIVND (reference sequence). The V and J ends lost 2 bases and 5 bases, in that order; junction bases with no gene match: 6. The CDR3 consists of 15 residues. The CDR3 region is CASSISGGGDQPQHF. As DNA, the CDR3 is TGTGCCAGTAGTATATCAGGAGGGGGCGATCAGCCCCAGCATTTT.

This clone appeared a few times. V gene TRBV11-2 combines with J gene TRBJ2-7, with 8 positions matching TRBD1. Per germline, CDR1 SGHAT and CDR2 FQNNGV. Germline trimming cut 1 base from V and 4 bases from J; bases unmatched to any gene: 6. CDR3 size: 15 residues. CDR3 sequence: CASSLGHGTGYEQYF. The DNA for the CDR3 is TGTGCCAGCAGCTTAGGACACGGGACAGGATACGAGCAGTACTTC.

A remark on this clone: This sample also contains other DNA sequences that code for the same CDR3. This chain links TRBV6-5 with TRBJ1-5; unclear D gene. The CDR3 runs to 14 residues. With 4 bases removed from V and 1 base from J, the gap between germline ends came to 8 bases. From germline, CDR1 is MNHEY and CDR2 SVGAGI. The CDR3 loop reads CASSSGGSNQPQHF. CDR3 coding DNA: TGTGCCAGCAGTTCTGGAGGGAGCAATCAGCCCCAGCATTTT.

CDR3 in amino acids: CASGGTSGRGEQYF. Here the CDR3 DNA reads TGTGCCAGCGGGGGGACTAGCGGGCGAGGAGAGCAGTACTTC. The chain recombines TRBV2 with TRBJ2-7; TRBD2 matches 12 bases. J was trimmed by 7 bases and V by 8 bases; bases with no gene match: 9. CDR3 length: 14 amino acids. The germline V gene encodes CDR1 SNHLY and CDR2 FYNNEI.